This TCR beta chain was recorded in a study of PD-L1 blockade in urothelial cancer. Study at large: Male sex and bladder-origin urothelial cancer were recorded for about 90% of the 29 patients. The median T cell count in blood samples was more than 110,000.

The CDR3 runs 13 residues. CDR1 MNHNS and CDR2 SASEGT come from the germline V gene. Time point: pretreatment peripheral blood. Sample numbers ranged from 1 to 8 per patient, encompassing pretreatment and on-treatment collections. Every PCR was spiked with synthetic TCR analog templates. Profiling relied on immunoSEQ multiplex PCR, and the TCRdb table lists in-frame clones only, not all of them. The sample has 95,000 to 100,000 clones; roughly 84% are singletons. The material sequenced was PBMCs, taken around atezolizumab (anti-PD-L1) treatment. The receptor was isolated from a man between 60 and 75 years old with urothelial cancer. This chain uses TRBV6-1 with TRBJ2-2; 8 nucleotides agree with TRBD1. The CDR3 region is CTTRTGITGELFF. The CDR3 DNA reads as TGTACCACAAGGACAGGGATAACCGGGGAGCTGTTTTTT.